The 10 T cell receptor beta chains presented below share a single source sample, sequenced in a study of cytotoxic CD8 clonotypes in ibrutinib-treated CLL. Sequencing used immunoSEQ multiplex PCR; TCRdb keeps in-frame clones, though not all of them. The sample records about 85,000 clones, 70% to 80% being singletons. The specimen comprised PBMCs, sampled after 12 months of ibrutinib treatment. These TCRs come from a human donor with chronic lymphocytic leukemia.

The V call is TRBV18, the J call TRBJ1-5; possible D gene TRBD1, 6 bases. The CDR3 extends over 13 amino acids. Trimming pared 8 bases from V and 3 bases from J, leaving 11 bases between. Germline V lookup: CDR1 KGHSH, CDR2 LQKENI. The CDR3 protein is CASVRDNNQPQHF. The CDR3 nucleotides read TGTGCCAGCGTCCGGGACAACAATCAGCCCCAGCATTTT.

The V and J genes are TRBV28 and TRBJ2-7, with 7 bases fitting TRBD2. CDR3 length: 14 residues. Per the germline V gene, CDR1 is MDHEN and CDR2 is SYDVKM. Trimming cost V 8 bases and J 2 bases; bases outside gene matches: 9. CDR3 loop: CASGSGGTPYEQYF. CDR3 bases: TGTGCCAGCGGATCCGGGGGGACCCCCTACGAGCAGTACTTC.

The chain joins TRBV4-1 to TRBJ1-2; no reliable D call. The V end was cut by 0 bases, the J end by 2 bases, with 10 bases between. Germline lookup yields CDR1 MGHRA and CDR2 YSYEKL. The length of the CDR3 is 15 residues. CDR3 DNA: TGCGCCAGCAGCCAAGATCGGGCGGGCAACTATGGCTACACCTTC. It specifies CASSQDRAGNYGYTF.

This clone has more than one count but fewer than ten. Written as DNA, the CDR3 is TGCGCCAGCAGGTGGCGGGGCCCGGCCTACGAGCAGTACTTC. Translating it yields CASRWRGPAYEQYF. This rearrangement joins TRBV23-1 to TRBJ2-7; possibly TRBD2 for D (6 bases). TRBV23-1 is placed among ORFs of uncertain function. Trimming took 6 bases from V and 2 from J, leaving 14 bases between them. The CDR3 is 14 residues long.

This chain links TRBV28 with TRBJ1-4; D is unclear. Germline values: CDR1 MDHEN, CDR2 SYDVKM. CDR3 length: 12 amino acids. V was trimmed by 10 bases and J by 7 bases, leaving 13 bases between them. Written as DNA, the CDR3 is TGTGCCACCCAGGACGGACTTGAAAAACTGTTTTTT. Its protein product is CATQDGLEKLFF.

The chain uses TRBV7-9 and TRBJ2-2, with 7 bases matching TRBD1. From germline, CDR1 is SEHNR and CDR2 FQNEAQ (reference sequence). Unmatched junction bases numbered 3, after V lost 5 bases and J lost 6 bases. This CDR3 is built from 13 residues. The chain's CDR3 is CASSGTGAGELFF. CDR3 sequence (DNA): TGTGCCAGCAGCGGTACAGGGGCCGGGGAGCTGTTTTTT.

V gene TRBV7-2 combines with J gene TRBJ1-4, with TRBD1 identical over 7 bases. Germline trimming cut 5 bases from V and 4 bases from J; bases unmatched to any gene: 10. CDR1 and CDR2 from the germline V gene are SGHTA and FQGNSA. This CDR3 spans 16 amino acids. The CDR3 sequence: CASSPRSGGHNEKLFF. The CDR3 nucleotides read TGTGCCAGCAGCCCACGATCAGGGGGGCATAATGAAAAACTGTTTTTT. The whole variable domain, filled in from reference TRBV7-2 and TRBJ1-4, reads GAGVSQSPSNKVTEKGKDVELRCDPISGHTALYWYRQSLGQGLEFLIYFQGNSAPDKSGLPSDRFSAERTGGSVSTLTIQRTQQEDSAVYLCASSPRSGGHNEKLFFGSGTQLSVL.

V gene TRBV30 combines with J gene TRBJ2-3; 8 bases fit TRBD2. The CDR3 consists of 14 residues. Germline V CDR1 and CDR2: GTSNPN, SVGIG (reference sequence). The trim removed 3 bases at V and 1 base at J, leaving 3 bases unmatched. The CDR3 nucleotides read TGTGCCTGGAGATCGGGGGGGGGCACAGATACGCAGTATTTT. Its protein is CAWRSGGGTDTQYF.

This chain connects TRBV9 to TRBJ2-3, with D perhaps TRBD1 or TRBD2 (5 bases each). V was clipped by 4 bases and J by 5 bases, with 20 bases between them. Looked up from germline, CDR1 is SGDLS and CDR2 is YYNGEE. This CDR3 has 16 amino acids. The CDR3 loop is CASSPVGRQLKDTQYF. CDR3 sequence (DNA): TGTGCCAGCAGCCCCGTGGGGAGACAGCTAAAAGATACGCAGTATTTT.

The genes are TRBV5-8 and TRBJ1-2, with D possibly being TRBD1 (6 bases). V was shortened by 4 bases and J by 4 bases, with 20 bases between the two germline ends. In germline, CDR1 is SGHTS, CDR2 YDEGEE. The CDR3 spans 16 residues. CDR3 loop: CASSPRPGAHLYGYTF. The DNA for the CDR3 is TGTGCCAGCAGCCCGCGGCCGGGGGCTCACCTCTATGGCTACACCTTC. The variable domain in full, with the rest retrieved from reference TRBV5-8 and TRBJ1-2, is EAGVTQSPTHLIKTRGQQATLRCSPISGHTSVYWYQQALGLGLQFLLWYDEGEERNRGNFPPRFSGRQFPNYSSELNVNALELEDSALYLCASSPRPGAHLYGYTFGSGTRLTVV.